This section outlines one T cell receptor (beta chain) sequence together with its context. Assay: immunoSEQ multiplex PCR; the TCRdb copy retains only in-frame clones and omits some. This table has roughly 70,000 clones, approximately 79% appearing once. V lost 5 bases to trimming and J lost 8 bases, with 15 bases between them. The CDR3 consists of 13 residues. Germline CDR1 SGHTA, CDR2 FQGNSA. These data originate in a study of blood T cell repertoires in COVID-19. This receptor was identified in a woman aged 60-75 years with acute or convalescent COVID-19. Sequencing used peripheral blood. This chain connects TRBV7-2 to TRBJ1-2; TRBD1 is a possible D gene (5 bases). The CDR3 loop reads CASSPAGVGGYTF. CDR3 DNA sequence: TGTGCCAGCAGCCCGGCGGGGGTGGGGGGCTACACCTTC.